The 20 T cell receptor beta chains in this list originate from one sample, sequenced in a study of blood T cell repertoires in COVID-19. The method was immunoSEQ multiplex PCR; TCRdb's version includes in-frame clones alone and lacks a portion of them. The sample shows 310,000 or so clones, around 87% of them seen only once. Source material: PBMCs or T cells enriched from blood (not recorded which). The receptor source for this set is a woman aged 18-30 years with acute COVID-19.

V usage is TRBV27 and J usage is TRBJ1-2; D uncertain. This CDR3 region has 12 residues. The germline gives CDR1 MNHEY, CDR2 SMNVEV (reference sequence). With 0 bases removed from V and 4 bases from J, the gap between germline ends came to 3 bases. The CDR3 sequence: CASSLSGYGYTF. In nucleotides, the CDR3 is TGTGCCAGCAGTTTATCCGGCTATGGCTACACCTTC.

This clone was seen just once. The chain is built from TRBV7-2 and TRBJ1-3, with 8 bases fitting TRBD1. Germline loops: CDR1 SGHTA, CDR2 FQGNSA. V lost 3 bases, J lost 4 bases, and 11 bases stayed unmatched. The CDR3 is 17 residues long. The CDR3 sequence is CASSFGSQGALGNTIYF. CDR3 nucleotides: TGTGCCAGCAGCTTTGGTAGTCAGGGGGCGTTAGGAAACACCATATATTTT.

V usage is TRBV28 and J usage is TRBJ2-7; TRBD2 might be the D (5 bases). The CDR3 is 15 residues long. Trimming pared 5 bases from V and 1 base from J, leaving 15 bases between. CDR1 is MDHEN and CDR2 is SYDVKM in the germline V gene. CDR3 protein: CASSGGSTPSYEQYF. CDR3 DNA: TGTGCCAGCAGTGGAGGATCGACCCCTTCCTACGAGCAGTACTTC. Together with reference TRBV28 and TRBJ2-7, the CDR3 gives the full variable domain: DVKVTQSSRYLVKRTGEKVFLECVQDMDHENMFWYRQDPGLGLRLIYFSYDVKMKEKGDIPEGYSVSREKKERFSLILESASTNQTSMYLCASSGGSTPSYEQYFGPGTRLTVT.

The J gene is TRBJ1-4, the V gene TRBV19; D perhaps matches TRBD1 (5 bases). V dropped 3 bases and J dropped 5 bases, with 13 bases sitting between them. This CDR3 spans 15 amino acids. The V gene's germline CDR1 is LNHDA and CDR2 SQIVND (reference sequence). Here the CDR3 DNA reads TGTGCCAGTAGTATTGATCTCAGGGTGAATGAAAAACTGTTTTTT. Protein sequence: CASSIDLRVNEKLFF. The whole variable domain, remainder taken from reference TRBV19 and TRBJ1-4, is DGGITQSPKYLFRKEGQNVTLSCEQNLNHDAMYWYRQDPGQGLRLIYYSQIVNDFQKGDIAEGYSVSREKKESFPLTVTSAQKNPTAFYLCASSIDLRVNEKLFFGSGTQLSVL.

J is TRBJ2-1 and V is TRBV11-2, with 10 nucleotides matching TRBD2. Germline CDR1 reads SGHAT; CDR2 reads FQNNGV. The CDR3 contains 16 residues. J lost 6 bases, V lost 4 bases, and 9 bases had no gene match. CDR3 amino acids: CASSSRGLAASNEQFF. Here the CDR3 DNA reads TGTGCCAGCAGCTCGAGAGGACTAGCGGCCTCCAATGAGCAGTTCTTC.

The J gene is TRBJ1-2, the V gene TRBV28; weak D call: TRBD1 (6 bases). With 6 bases removed from V and 7 bases from J, the gap between germline ends came to 18 bases. The CDR3 extends over 14 amino acids. Germline CDR1 and CDR2: MDHEN and SYDVKM. CDR3 loop: CASRIPETGSGYTF. The CDR3 DNA sequence: TGTGCCAGCAGAATACCCGAAACAGGGTCTGGCTACACCTTC.

This rearrangement joins TRBV11-2 to TRBJ1-1, with 8 bases matching TRBD1. The CDR3 consists of 17 residues. Losses at the gene ends were 4 bases for V and 0 bases for J; bases not matched to a gene: 10. CDR1 is SGHAT, CDR2 FQNNGV, per germline. As DNA, the CDR3 is TGTGCCAGCAGCTCGGTCAGGGGGCGGATCATGAACACTGAAGCTTTCTTT. Protein sequence: CASSSVRGRIMNTEAFF.

V usage is TRBV5-1 and J usage is TRBJ2-7; 7 bases map to TRBD2. This CDR3 is built from 15 residues. Germline CDR1 reads SGHRS; CDR2 reads YFSETQ. Trimming cost V 4 bases and J 4 bases; bases outside gene matches: 11. In nucleotides, the CDR3 is TGCGCCAGCAGCCCGGGAGGTAGAGTGGCATACGAGCAGTACTTC. This sequence encodes CASSPGGRVAYEQYF. The complete variable domain, with remaining parts taken from reference TRBV5-1 and TRBJ2-7, reads KAGVTQTPRYLIKTRGQQVTLSCSPISGHRSVSWYQQTPGQGLQFLFEYFSETQRNKGNFPGRFSGRQFSNSRSEMNVSTLELGDSALYLCASSPGGRVAYEQYFGPGTRLTVT.

This clone came up a few times. CDR3 residues: CARGQYNEQFF. CDR3 nucleotides: TGTGCCAGGGGACAGTACAATGAGCAGTTCTTC. This sequence joins TRBV30 and TRBJ2-1, with 7 bases identical to TRBD1. This CDR3 is built from 11 residues. J was trimmed by 4 bases and V by 8 bases; bases with no gene match: 2. Germline V gene sequence: CDR1 GTSNPN, CDR2 SVGIG (reference sequence).

The chain links TRBV19 to TRBJ2-5; weak D call: TRBD1 (6 bases). Trimming removed 5 bases at V and 4 bases at J, with 26 bases between. The CDR3 loop spans 18 amino acids. Germline assignment: CDR1 LNHDA and CDR2 SQIVND (reference sequence). CDR3 region: CASSQRLGAGARVETQYF. CDR3 coding DNA: TGTGCCAGTAGTCAACGGTTGGGTGCAGGGGCGAGGGTAGAGACCCAGTACTTC.

The V and J genes are TRBV7-6 and TRBJ2-1, with 11 bases identical to TRBD2. The CDR3 length is 15 residues. CDR1 SGHVS and CDR2 FNYEAQ come from the germline V gene. V lost 0 bases, J lost 10 bases, and 5 bases stayed unmatched. DNA for the CDR3: TGTGCCAGCAGCTTAGCGGGATCTAGCGGGAGGGAGCAGTTCTTC. This sequence encodes CASSLAGSSGREQFF.

In this sample, this clone turned up a few times. The rearrangement uses TRBV6-2 or TRBV6-3 and TRBJ2-2; D is unresolved. Germline CDR1 is MNHEY and CDR2 is SVGEGT. The CDR3 loop spans 14 amino acids. Trimming cost V 2 bases and J 3 bases, with 7 bases left between them. The CDR3 DNA reads TGTGCCAGCAGTTACCCTCAGTACACCGGGGAGCTGTTTTTT. Its protein is CASSYPQYTGELFF.

The V and J genes are TRBV7-9 and TRBJ2-3, with TRBD2 matching over 10 bases. This CDR3 comprises 16 residues. In germline, CDR1 is SEHNR, CDR2 FQNEAQ (reference sequence). With 3 bases clipped from V and 2 bases from J, the junction kept 5 bases outside the gene matches. CDR3 residues: CASSFILAGFTDTQYF. DNA for the CDR3: TGTGCCAGCAGCTTCATACTAGCGGGATTCACAGATACGCAGTATTTT.

The chain joins TRBV4-2 to TRBJ1-3, with D possibly TRBD1 on 6 matching bases. CDR3 length: 14 residues. V was trimmed by 2 bases and J by 4 bases, leaving 9 bases between them. The germline V gene encodes CDR1 LGHNA and CDR2 YNFKEQ. CDR3 sequence reads: CASSQSGAGNTIYF. The CDR3 DNA follows: TGTGCCAGCAGCCAATCAGGGGCAGGAAACACCATATATTTT.

The V call is TRBV10-2, the J call TRBJ2-5; D might be TRBD1 (5 bases). The CDR3 sequence is 12 residues long. With 6 bases removed from V and 4 bases from J, the gap between germline ends came to 9 bases. Looked up from germline, CDR1 is WSHSY and CDR2 is SAAADI. CDR3 nucleotides: TGCGCCAGCAGACAGGATTCAGAGACCCAGTACTTC. It is translated as CASRQDSETQYF.

This clone was counted once. This rearrangement joins TRBV15 to TRBJ1-6; D remains ambiguous. Germline V gives CDR1 LNHNV, CDR2 YYDKDF (reference sequence). The CDR3 contains 14 residues. V lost 1 base, J lost 16 bases, and 17 bases lay in between. The CDR3 here is CATSRGRELHGLHF. The DNA of the CDR3 is TGTGCCACCAGCAGAGGAAGGGAGCTTCACGGACTCCACTTT.

The V gene is TRBV12-5, the J gene TRBJ1-6; 12 bases fit TRBD1. The CDR3 totals 19 residues. Trimming took 7 bases from V and 1 from J; bases not matched to a gene: 11. Germline loops: CDR1 LGHNT, CDR2 FRNRAP. The CDR3 DNA sequence: TGTGCTAGTGCCTACACGGGGACAGGGGGCGTTTCCTATAATTCACCCCTCCACTTT. Protein product: CASAYTGTGGVSYNSPLHF. Full variable domain (rest looked up from reference TRBV12-5 and TRBJ1-6): DARVTQTPRHKVTEMGQEVTMRCQPILGHNTVFWYRQTMMQGLELLAYFRNRAPLDDSGMPKDRFSAEMPDATLATLKIQPSEPRDSAVYFCASAYTGTGGVSYNSPLHFGNGTRLTVT.

V and J are TRBV27 and TRBJ1-1, with TRBD1 matching over 7 bases. This CDR3 region has 17 residues. Germline V gene sequence: CDR1 MNHEY, CDR2 SMNVEV (reference sequence). Losses at the gene ends were 3 bases for V and 1 base for J; bases not matched to a gene: 11. CDR3 bases: TGTGCCAGCAGTTTCGGTTCCCCTGGACAGGCGAACACTGAAGCTTTCTTT. It encodes CASSFGSPGQANTEAFF.

The rearrangement joins TRBV28 to TRBJ2-1; 7 bases match TRBD2. V lost 6 bases, J lost 1 base, and 6 bases stayed unmatched. This CDR3 spans 15 amino acids. Germline values: CDR1 MDHEN, CDR2 SYDVKM. CDR3 DNA sequence: TGTGCCAGCAGGGCGGGCGGGAGTTCCTACAATGAGCAGTTCTTC. Translated: CASRAGGSSYNEQFF.

The chain joins TRBV10-2 to TRBJ2-2; 9 bases fit TRBD2. CDR1 is WSHSY and CDR2 is SAAADI in the germline V gene. With V trimmed by 8 bases and J by 2 bases, 9 bases remained unmatched. The CDR3 loop spans 16 amino acids. The CDR3 region is CASGGASGKNTGELFF. The CDR3 DNA is TGCGCCAGCGGAGGGGCTAGCGGGAAAAACACCGGGGAGCTGTTTTTT.